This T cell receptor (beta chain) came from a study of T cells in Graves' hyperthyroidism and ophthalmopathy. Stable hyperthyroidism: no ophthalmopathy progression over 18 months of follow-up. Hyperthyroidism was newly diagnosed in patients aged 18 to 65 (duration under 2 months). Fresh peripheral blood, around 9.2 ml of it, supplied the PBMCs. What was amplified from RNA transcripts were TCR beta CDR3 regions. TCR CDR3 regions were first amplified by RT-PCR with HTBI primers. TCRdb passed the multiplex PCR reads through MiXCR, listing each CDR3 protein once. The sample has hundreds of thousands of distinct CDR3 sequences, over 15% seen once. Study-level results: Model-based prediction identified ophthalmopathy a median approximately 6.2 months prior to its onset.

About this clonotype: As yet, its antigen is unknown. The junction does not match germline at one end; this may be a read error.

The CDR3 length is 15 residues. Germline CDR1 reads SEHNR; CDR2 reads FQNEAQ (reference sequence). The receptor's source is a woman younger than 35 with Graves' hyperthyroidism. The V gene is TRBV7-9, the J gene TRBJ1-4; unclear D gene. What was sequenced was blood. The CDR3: CVSSILRGTNEKLFF. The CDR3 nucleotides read TGTGTCAGCAGCATCCTTCGTGGAACTAATGAAAAACTGTTTTTT.